The 23 T cell receptor beta chains reported below all come from one sample, sequenced in a study of early T cells in non-severe SARS-CoV-2 infection. One entry per CDR3 protein, called by TCRdb with MiXCR from the 5' RACE reads. The table has tens of thousands of distinct CDR3 sequences, 11% seen once. Sequenced material: whole blood. All receptors derive from an adult who was a healthcare worker with PCR-confirmed SARS-CoV-2 infection or an uninfected control (not recorded which).

V usage is TRBV12-3 or TRBV12-4 and J usage is TRBJ2-4; D possibly uses TRBD1 or TRBD2 (6 bases each). V lost 3 bases to trimming and J lost 6 bases, with 15 bases between them. The CDR3 sequence is 15 residues long. In DNA form, the CDR3 reads TGTGCCAGCAGTTTTACCGGGGGCGCGGGAAACATTCAGTACTTC. Translating it yields CASSFTGGAGNIQYF.

This clonotype was observed a handful of times. The V and J genes are TRBV18 and TRBJ2-5; D remains ambiguous. V was clipped by 5 bases and J by 2 bases, with 9 bases between them. The CDR3 totals 13 residues. CDR1 KGHSH and CDR2 LQKENI come from the germline V gene. CDR3 in amino acids: CASSFAQQETQYF. The CDR3 bases are TGTGCCAGCTCATTTGCGCAGCAAGAGACCCAGTACTTC.

The table lists this clonotype with a few counts. The rearrangement uses TRBV29-1 and TRBJ2-7, with 7 bases aligning to TRBD1. The ends lost 6 bases at V and 3 bases at J; junction bases unmatched: 8. Germline CDR1 reads SQVTM; CDR2 reads ANQGSEA. The CDR3 covers 13 residues. The CDR3, as DNA: TGCAGCGTACGGACAGGCAACGACTACGAGCAGTACTTC. The encoded protein is CSVRTGNDYEQYF.

This clonotype was recorded many times. This chain connects TRBV25-1 to TRBJ1-1; no definite D call. Trimming left V 7 bases short and J 1 base short, with 4 bases between. There are 11 residues in the CDR3. Per germline, CDR1 MGHDK and CDR2 SYGVNS. The CDR3 reads CASNGNTEAFF. In DNA, the CDR3 is TGTGCCAGCAACGGGAACACTGAAGCTTTCTTT. Combining the CDR3 with reference TRBV25-1 and TRBJ1-1 gives the whole variable domain EADIYQTPRYLVIGTGKKITLECSQTMGHDKMYWYQQDPGMELHLIHYSYGVNSTEKGDLSSESTVSRIRTEHFPLTLESARPSHTSQYLCASNGNTEAFFGQGTRLTVV.

This clonotype was seen a handful of times. The chain joins TRBV7-2 to TRBJ2-7, with D hard to call. The CDR3 totals 14 residues. Trimming removed 2 bases at V and 2 bases at J, with 10 bases between. Germline V gene lookup returns CDR1 SGHTA and CDR2 FQGNSA. This CDR3 reads CASSLSPYTYEQYF. The CDR3 bases are TGTGCCAGCAGCTTAAGTCCTTATACCTACGAGCAGTACTTC.

This clonotype was picked up many times. This chain joins TRBV12-3 or TRBV12-4 and TRBJ1-3; the match to TRBD1 covers 8 bases. The CDR3 runs 19 residues. Trimming removed 3 bases from V and 6 bases from J; junction bases left unmatched: 19. For the CDR3, the DNA is TGTGCCAGCAGTTTCCCAGGCCCATCTCAGGGGGCGTATGAAAACACCATATATTTT. Its translation: CASSFPGPSQGAYENTIYF.

This clonotype turned up a few times. The chain combines TRBV4-2 with TRBJ2-3; D is possibly TRBD1 or TRBD2 (5 bases each). Germline values: CDR1 LGHNA, CDR2 YNFKEQ. This CDR3 has 14 residues. Trimming took 0 bases from V and 8 from J, leaving 12 bases between them. The CDR3 bases are TGTGCCAGCAGCCAAGATGAGATGGGACGTACGCAGTATTTT. Translating it yields CASSQDEMGRTQYF.

The rearrangement uses TRBV9 and TRBJ2-7; 8 bases match TRBD2. CDR1 is SGDLS, CDR2 YYNGEE, per germline. CDR3 size: 15 residues. The ends lost 4 bases at V and 2 bases at J; junction bases unmatched: 8. CDR3 residues: CASSLDGGGTYEQYF. CDR3 nucleotide sequence: TGTGCCAGCAGCCTTGATGGCGGGGGGACCTACGAGCAGTACTTC.

This rearrangement joins TRBV4-1 to TRBJ1-2; D unresolved. Per the germline V gene, CDR1 is MGHRA and CDR2 is YSYEKL. V lost 3 bases, J lost 6 bases, and 11 bases lay in between. The CDR3 consists of 13 residues. Written as DNA, the CDR3 is TGCGCCAGCAGCCAGGTCACGGATAATGGCTACACCTTC. Its protein is CASSQVTDNGYTF.

This clonotype was picked up many times. The V call is TRBV6-5, the J call TRBJ1-2; no clear D. Trimming took 6 bases from V and 8 from J, leaving 13 bases between them. The germline V gene has CDR1 MNHEY and CDR2 SVGAGI. The CDR3 length is 12 residues. CDR3 loop: CASSPGDRGYTF. CDR3 sequence (DNA): TGTGCCAGCAGCCCCGGAGATCGCGGCTACACCTTC.

The table lists this clonotype with many counts. The chain carries TRBV20-1 and TRBJ2-1, with 8 bases aligning to TRBD2. Germline V gene data show CDR1 as DFQATT and CDR2 as SNEGSKA (reference sequence). Unmatched junction bases numbered 10, after V lost 0 bases and J lost 6 bases. The CDR3 consists of 16 residues. The DNA of the CDR3 is TGCAGTGCTAGAGAATTAAGCGGGAGTTCCCCCAATGAGCAGTTCTTC. Its translation is CSARELSGSSPNEQFF.

CDR3 amino acids: CASISGENLNTEAFF. CDR3 bases: TGTGCCAGCATCTCAGGGGAAAACTTAAACACTGAAGCTTTCTTT. The chain recombines TRBV11-2 with TRBJ1-1, with TRBD1 as a possible D gene (6 bases). The V end lost 7 bases, the J end lost 2 bases, and 17 bases lay between the germline ends. The CDR3 is 15 residues long. Germline V gene lookup returns CDR1 SGHAT and CDR2 FQNNGV.

This clonotype was seen repeatedly, ten times or more. This chain joins TRBV10-2 and TRBJ1-1; weak D call: TRBD1 (5 bases). The CDR3 totals 14 residues. The V and J ends lost 6 bases and 4 bases respectively, with 15 bases between them. Germline V gene sequence: CDR1 WSHSY, CDR2 SAAADI. CDR3: CASSLGPLVTEAFF. The CDR3 coding sequence is TGCGCCAGCAGCCTGGGACCCCTCGTCACTGAAGCTTTCTTT.

This clonotype has just a few counts. The chain combines TRBV5-1 with TRBJ2-5; D gene unclear. The germline V and J ends were trimmed by 0 bases and 4 bases, with 4 bases remaining between them. The V gene's germline CDR1 is SGHRS and CDR2 YFSETQ. The length of the CDR3 is 12 residues. The CDR3 here is CASSLGPETQYF. CDR3 DNA: TGCGCCAGCAGCTTGGGTCCAGAGACCCAGTACTTC.

This clonotype was detected ten times or more. V and J are TRBV6-5 and TRBJ2-7; D may be TRBD2 (7 bases). Germline V gene lookup returns CDR1 MNHEY and CDR2 SVGAGI. V lost 6 bases, J lost 3 bases, and 15 bases lay in between. The CDR3 totals 14 residues. CDR3 sequence: CASSHKGGVYEQYF. DNA of the CDR3: TGTGCCAGCAGCCATAAAGGGGGGGTCTACGAGCAGTACTTC.

The gene calls are TRBV6-6 and TRBJ2-7; perhaps TRBD1 as D (5 bases). Per the germline V gene, CDR1 is MNHNY and CDR2 is SVGAGI (reference sequence). The CDR3 runs to 14 residues. Trimming shortened V by 6 bases and J by 6 bases, and 18 bases separated the two germline ends. DNA of the CDR3: TGTGCCAGCAGGAGGTTCGGAGTGGGGCGCGAGCAGTACTTC. This sequence encodes CASRRFGVGREQYF.

This clonotype came up many times. V gene TRBV12-3 or TRBV12-4 combines with J gene TRBJ2-1, with TRBD2 as a possible D gene (5 bases). V lost 3 bases, J lost 8 bases, and 11 bases lay in between. The CDR3 extends over 13 amino acids. In DNA form, the CDR3 reads TGTGCCAGCAGTTTCGGAAGCGGCTATGAGCAGTTCTTC. Translated, it gives CASSFGSGYEQFF.

The rearrangement joins TRBV6-1 to TRBJ2-1; D might be TRBD1 (6 bases). Between the trimmed V and J ends, which lost 2 bases and 7 bases, there was a span of 12 bases. The CDR3 is 14 residues long. Germline V gene sequence: CDR1 MNHNS, CDR2 SASEGT. DNA for the CDR3: TGTGCCAGCAGTGAAATGGACAGAGGAAATGAGCAGTTCTTC. Amino acids: CASSEMDRGNEQFF.

This clonotype appeared a few times. This rearrangement joins TRBV18 to TRBJ2-3; a weak D match, TRBD1 (5 bases). This CDR3 region has 14 residues. The germline CDR1 and CDR2 sequences are KGHSH and LQKENI. Trimming shortened V by 3 bases and J by 2 bases, and 9 bases separated the two germline ends. As DNA, the CDR3 is TGTGCCAGCTCACCCCAGACAGACACAGATACGCAGTATTTT. This codes for CASSPQTDTDTQYF.

The chain uses TRBV20-1 and TRBJ2-5; either TRBD1 or TRBD2 may fit D (5 bases each). Germline CDR1 reads DFQATT; CDR2 reads SNEGSKA (reference sequence). This CDR3 region has 13 residues. V dropped 6 bases and J dropped 4 bases, with 15 bases sitting between them. The CDR3 nucleotides read TGCAGTGCGCAGGTCCGGGGCCGAGAGACCCAGTACTTC. Translated, it gives CSAQVRGRETQYF.

This chain uses TRBV28 with TRBJ2-7; 9 bases are shared with TRBD1. This CDR3 is 18 amino acids long. V gave up 4 bases and J gave up 3 bases; unmatched junction bases: 16. Germline V gives CDR1 MDHEN, CDR2 SYDVKM. This chain's CDR3 is CASSSLPRGQGPIYEQYF. CDR3 DNA: TGTGCCAGCAGTTCTTTGCCCCGCGGACAGGGGCCGATCTACGAGCAGTACTTC.

The V gene is TRBV2, the J gene TRBJ2-1; 8 nucleotides line up with TRBD2. CDR1 and CDR2 (germline): SNHLY, FYNNEI. V dropped 6 bases and J dropped 7; count of bases not matched to a gene: 5. The CDR3 runs 13 residues. The DNA of the CDR3 is TGTGCCAGCAGGGGAGCGGGAGTAAATGAGCAGTTCTTC. Residues: CASRGAGVNEQFF.

Only a few counts were recorded for this clonotype. V gene TRBV5-1 combines with J gene TRBJ2-7; 10 nucleotides agree with TRBD2. The CDR3 is 14 residues long. CDR1 is SGHRS and CDR2 is YFSETQ in the germline V gene. J lost 4 bases, V lost 5 bases, and 6 bases had no gene match. For the CDR3, the DNA is TGCGCCAGCAGAGATGGACTAGCGGCTTACGAGCAGTACTTC. Protein sequence: CASRDGLAAYEQYF.